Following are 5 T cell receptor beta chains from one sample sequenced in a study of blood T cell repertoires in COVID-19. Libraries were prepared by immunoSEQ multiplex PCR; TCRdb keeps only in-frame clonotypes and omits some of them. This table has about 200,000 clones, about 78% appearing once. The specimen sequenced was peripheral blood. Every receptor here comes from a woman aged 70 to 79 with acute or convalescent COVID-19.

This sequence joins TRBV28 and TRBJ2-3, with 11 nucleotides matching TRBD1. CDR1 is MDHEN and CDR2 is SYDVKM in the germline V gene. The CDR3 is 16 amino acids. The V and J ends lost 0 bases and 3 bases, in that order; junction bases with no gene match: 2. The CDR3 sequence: CASSLWDRGRTDTQYF. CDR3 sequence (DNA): TGTGCCAGCAGTTTATGGGACAGGGGGCGTACAGATACGCAGTATTTT. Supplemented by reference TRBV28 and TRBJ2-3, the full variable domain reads DVKVTQSSRYLVKRTGEKVFLECVQDMDHENMFWYRQDPGLGLRLIYFSYDVKMKEKGDIPEGYSVSREKKERFSLILESASTNQTSMYLCASSLWDRGRTDTQYFGPGTRLTVL.

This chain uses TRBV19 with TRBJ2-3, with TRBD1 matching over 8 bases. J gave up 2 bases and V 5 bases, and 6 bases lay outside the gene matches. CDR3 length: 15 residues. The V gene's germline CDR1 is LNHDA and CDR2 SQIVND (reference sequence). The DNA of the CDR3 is TGTGCCAGTAGTCCAAGACAGGGGTACACAGATACGCAGTATTTT. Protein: CASSPRQGYTDTQYF.

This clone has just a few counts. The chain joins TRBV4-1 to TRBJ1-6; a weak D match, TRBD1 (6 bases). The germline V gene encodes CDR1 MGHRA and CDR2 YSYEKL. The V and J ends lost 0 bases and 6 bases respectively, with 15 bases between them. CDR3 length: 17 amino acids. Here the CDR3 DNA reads TGCGCCAGCAGCCAAGATGTCAGGGGAGGGTTTAATTCACCCCTCCACTTT. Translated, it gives CASSQDVRGGFNSPLHF.

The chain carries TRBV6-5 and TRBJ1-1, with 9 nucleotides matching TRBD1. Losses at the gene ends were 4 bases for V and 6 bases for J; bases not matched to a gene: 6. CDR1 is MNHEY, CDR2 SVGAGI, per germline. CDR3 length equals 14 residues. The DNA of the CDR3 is TGTGCCAGCAGTTTAGTTGGGACAGGGCCTGAAGCTTTCTTT. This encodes CASSLVGTGPEAFF.

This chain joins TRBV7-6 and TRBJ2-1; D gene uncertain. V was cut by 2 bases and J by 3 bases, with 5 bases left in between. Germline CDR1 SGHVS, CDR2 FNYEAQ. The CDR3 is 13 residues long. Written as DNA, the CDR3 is TGTGCCAGCAGCTTAAACAACTACAATGAGCAGTTCTTC. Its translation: CASSLNNYNEQFF.